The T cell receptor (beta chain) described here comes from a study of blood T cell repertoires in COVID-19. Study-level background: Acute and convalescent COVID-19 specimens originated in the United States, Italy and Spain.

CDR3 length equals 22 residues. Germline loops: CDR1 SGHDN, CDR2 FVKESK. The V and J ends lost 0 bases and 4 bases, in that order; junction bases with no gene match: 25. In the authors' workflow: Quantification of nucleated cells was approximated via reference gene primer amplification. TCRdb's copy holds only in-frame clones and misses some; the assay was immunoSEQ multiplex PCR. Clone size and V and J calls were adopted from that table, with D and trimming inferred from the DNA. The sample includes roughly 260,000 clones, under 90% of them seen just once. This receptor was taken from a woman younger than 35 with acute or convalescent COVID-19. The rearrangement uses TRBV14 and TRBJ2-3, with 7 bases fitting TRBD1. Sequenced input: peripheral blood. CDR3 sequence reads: CASSQEAACSIGTQGIADTQYF. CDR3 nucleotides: TGTGCCAGCAGCCAAGAGGCAGCATGTTCTATCGGGACACAGGGGATCGCAGATACGCAGTATTTT.